This passage covers 7 T cell receptor beta chains from one sample sequenced in a study of cytomegalovirus exposure and HLA in healthy donors. Both 60 Vbeta primers and 13 Jbeta primers went into the PCR. Assay used: immunoSEQ multiplex PCR; TCRdb lists only in-frame clones, some missing. Among about 170,000 clones listed, approximately 79% were seen once. The sequenced sample consisted of PBMCs. The receptor set was obtained from a male donor in good health and CMV-seronegative.

This chain connects TRBV10-3 to TRBJ2-2; 9 bases line up with TRBD1. Germline CDR1 and CDR2: ENHRY and SYGVKD. Trimming cost V 6 bases and J 0 bases; bases outside gene matches: 17. The CDR3 is made up of 20 amino acids. The CDR3 sequence: CAIRGDLGTGSPANTGELFF. As DNA, the CDR3 is TGTGCCATCAGGGGAGACCTCGGGACAGGGTCGCCGGCGAACACCGGGGAGCTGTTTTTT.

In its sample, this clone was seen a few times. The V gene is TRBV18, the J gene TRBJ1-1; possibly TRBD1 for D (6 bases). This CDR3 region has 16 residues. In germline, CDR1 is KGHSH, CDR2 LQKENI. V was pared by 3 bases and J by 4 bases, with 18 bases between. The CDR3 DNA is TGTGCCAGCTCACCCCGGGACACAGGAAGCGGCACTGAAGCTTTCTTT. Its translation is CASSPRDTGSGTEAFF. The whole variable domain, remainder taken from reference TRBV18 and TRBJ1-1, is NAGVMQNPRHLVRRRGQEARLRCSPMKGHSHVYWYRQLPEEGLKFMVYLQKENIIDESGMPKERFSAEFPKEGPSILRIQQVVRGDSAAYFCASSPRDTGSGTEAFFGQGTRLTVV.

V usage is TRBV5-1 and J usage is TRBJ1-6, with 9 bases fitting TRBD1. V gave up 5 bases and J gave up 7 bases; unmatched junction bases: 7. The CDR3 has 15 amino acids. The germline V gene has CDR1 SGHRS and CDR2 YFSETQ. CDR3 region: CASRYTGGTNSPLHF. The CDR3, as DNA: TGCGCCAGCAGGTATACAGGGGGCACGAATTCACCCCTCCACTTT.

This chain joins TRBV4-3 and TRBJ1-1, with D perhaps TRBD1 (6 bases). This CDR3 has 14 residues. Germline assignment: CDR1 LGHNA and CDR2 YSLEER. The V and J ends lost 0 bases and 6 bases respectively, with 11 bases between them. CDR3 in DNA: TGCGCCAGCAGCCAAGAAGGTGGGGGCCCTGAAGCTTTCTTT. Translated, it gives CASSQEGGGPEAFF.

This chain links TRBV5-6 with TRBJ2-3; D perhaps matches TRBD2 (6 bases). The CDR3 is 15 amino acids. V was trimmed by 1 base and J by 4 bases, leaving 13 bases between them. The germline V gene has CDR1 SGHDT and CDR2 YYEEEE. This chain's CDR3 is CASSLSFGGADTQYF. The CDR3 DNA reads as TGTGCCAGCAGCTTGTCATTTGGAGGGGCAGATACGCAGTATTTT.

The rearrangement joins TRBV4-3 to TRBJ2-1; TRBD1 agrees at 7 bases. Per the germline V gene, CDR1 is LGHNA and CDR2 is YSLEER. The CDR3 length is 15 residues. The J segment lost 4 bases and the V segment lost 4 bases, leaving 7 bases of the junction unmatched. The CDR3 DNA follows: TGCGCCAGCAGCCGGGACAGTTTTCGGTACAATGAGCAGTTCTTC. Translating it yields CASSRDSFRYNEQFF.

The chain couples TRBV6-1 to TRBJ2-3, with TRBD1 matching 7 bases. V shed 3 bases and J 2 bases; nucleotides not matched to a gene: 11. Germline CDR1 reads MNHNS; CDR2 reads SASEGT. The CDR3 totals 17 residues. This CDR3 reads CASSESWDSKNTDTQYF. Written as DNA, the CDR3 is TGTGCCAGCAGTGAGAGTTGGGACAGTAAGAACACAGATACGCAGTATTTT.